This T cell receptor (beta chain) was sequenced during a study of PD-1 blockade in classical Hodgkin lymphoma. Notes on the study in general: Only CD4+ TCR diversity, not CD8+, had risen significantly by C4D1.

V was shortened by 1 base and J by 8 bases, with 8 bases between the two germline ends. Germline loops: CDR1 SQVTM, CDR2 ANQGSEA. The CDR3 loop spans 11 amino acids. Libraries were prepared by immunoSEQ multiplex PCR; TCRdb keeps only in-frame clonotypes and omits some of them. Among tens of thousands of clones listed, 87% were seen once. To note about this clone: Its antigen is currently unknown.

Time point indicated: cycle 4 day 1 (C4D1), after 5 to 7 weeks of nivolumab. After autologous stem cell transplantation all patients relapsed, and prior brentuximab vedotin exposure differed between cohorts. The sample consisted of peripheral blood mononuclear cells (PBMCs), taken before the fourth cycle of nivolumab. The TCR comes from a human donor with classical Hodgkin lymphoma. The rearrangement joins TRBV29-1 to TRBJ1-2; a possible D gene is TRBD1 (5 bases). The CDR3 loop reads CSVEGTRGYTF. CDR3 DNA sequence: TGCAGCGTTGAAGGGACACGGGGCTACACCTTC.